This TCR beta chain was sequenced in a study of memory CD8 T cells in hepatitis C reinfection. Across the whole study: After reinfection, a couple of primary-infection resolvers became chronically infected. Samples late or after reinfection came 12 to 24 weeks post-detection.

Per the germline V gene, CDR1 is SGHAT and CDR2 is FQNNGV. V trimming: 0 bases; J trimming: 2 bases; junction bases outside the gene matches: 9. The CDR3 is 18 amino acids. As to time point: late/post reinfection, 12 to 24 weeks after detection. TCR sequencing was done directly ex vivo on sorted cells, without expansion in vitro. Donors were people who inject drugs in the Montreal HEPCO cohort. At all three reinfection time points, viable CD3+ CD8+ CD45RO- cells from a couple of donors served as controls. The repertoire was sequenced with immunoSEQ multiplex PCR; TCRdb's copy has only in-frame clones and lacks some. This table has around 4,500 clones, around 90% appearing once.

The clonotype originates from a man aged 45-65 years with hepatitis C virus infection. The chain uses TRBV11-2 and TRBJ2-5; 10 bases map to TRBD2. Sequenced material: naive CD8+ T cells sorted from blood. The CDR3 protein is CASSLDSQGAGGQETQYF. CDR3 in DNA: TGTGCCAGCAGCTTAGATTCCCAAGGAGCGGGAGGGCAAGAGACCCAGTACTTC.